This entry lists 27 T cell receptor beta chains sequenced from one sample in a study of T cell responses to AZD1222 COVID-19 vaccine. Clones were read by immunoSEQ multiplex PCR, and TCRdb kept only the in-frame ones, dropping some. The sample yields 45,000 to 55,000 clones, roughly 80% seen once. Sequencing used peripheral blood, obtained on day 0 of AZD1222 vaccination. The source is an adult in good health.

This chain uses TRBV19 with TRBJ2-5; 9 nucleotides align to TRBD1. Losses at the gene ends were 5 bases for V and 5 bases for J; bases not matched to a gene: 6. Germline-derived CDR1 and CDR2 are LNHDA and SQIVND (reference sequence). The CDR3 loop spans 14 amino acids. The CDR3 sequence: CASSLTGGRETQYF. The CDR3 DNA sequence: TGTGCCAGTAGTTTGACAGGGGGTAGGGAGACCCAGTACTTC. The entire variable domain, with the rest obtained from reference TRBV19 and TRBJ2-5, is as follows: DGGITQSPKYLFRKEGQNVTLSCEQNLNHDAMYWYRQDPGQGLRLIYYSQIVNDFQKGDIAEGYSVSREKKESFPLTVTSAQKNPTAFYLCASSLTGGRETQYFGPGTRLLVL.

This clone has just one count. This chain links TRBV9 with TRBJ1-2, with D hard to call. The CDR3 consists of 12 residues. Germline V gene lookup returns CDR1 SGDLS and CDR2 YYNGEE. V lost 7 bases and J 6 bases, leaving 13 bases between the germline ends. In nucleotides, the CDR3 is TGTGCCAGCGGAGCAGACAATCATGGCTACACCTTC. It codes for CASGADNHGYTF.

This chain links TRBV6-2 or TRBV6-3 with TRBJ2-7; 9 bases agree with TRBD1. V dropped 5 bases and J dropped 0; count of bases not matched to a gene: 5. Per the germline V gene, CDR1 is MNHEY and CDR2 is SVGEGT. This CDR3 comprises 15 residues. The CDR3 DNA follows: TGTGCCAGCAGTGCGGGACAGGGAAGCTCCTACGAGCAGTACTTC. Translation: CASSAGQGSSYEQYF.

J is TRBJ1-1 and V is TRBV6-5, with a tentative D call TRBD1 (5 bases). The CDR3 loop spans 14 amino acids. Trimming left V 6 bases short and J 1 base short, with 12 bases between. CDR1 MNHEY and CDR2 SVGAGI come from the germline V gene. DNA for the CDR3: TGTGCCAGCAGGTCCGGGACTGGGAACACTGAAGCTTTCTTT. Its protein product is CASRSGTGNTEAFF.

The chain recombines TRBV5-1 with TRBJ1-4, with a weak D call TRBD1 (5 bases). Germline CDR1 SGHRS, CDR2 YFSETQ. V was pared by 6 bases and J by 2 bases, with 8 bases between. The CDR3 consists of 13 residues. The CDR3 nucleotides are TGCGCCAGCAAGGCAGGGACTAATGAAAAACTGTTTTTT. Residues: CASKAGTNEKLFF.

This CDR3 reads CASSLAVGNQPQHF. The CDR3, as DNA: TGTGCCAGCAGCTTAGCGGTGGGGAATCAGCCCCAGCATTTT. The rearrangement joins TRBV7-9 to TRBJ1-5; D is undetermined. The CDR3 spans 14 residues. Germline V gives CDR1 SEHNR, CDR2 FQNEAQ (reference sequence). Deletions cut 0 bases from V and 4 bases from J, with 7 bases between.

The chain joins TRBV6-5 to TRBJ1-2, with 7 bases identical to TRBD1. CDR3 length: 16 amino acids. Germline trimming cut 3 bases from V and 4 bases from J; bases unmatched to any gene: 11. Germline loops: CDR1 MNHEY, CDR2 SVGAGI. CDR3 amino acids: CASSYRKGTVTYGYTF. CDR3 sequence (DNA): TGTGCCAGCAGTTATCGGAAGGGGACAGTAACCTATGGCTACACCTTC.

A few counts support this clone. The V call is TRBV23-1, the J call TRBJ1-2; D not certain. TRBV23-1 is placed among ORFs of uncertain function. V dropped 1 base and J dropped 3 bases, with 18 bases sitting between them. CDR3 length equals 17 residues. CDR3 in DNA: TGCGCCAGCAGTCAATTGGGAGGCCGTATCCCCTACTATGGCTACACCTTC. Its translation is CASSQLGGRIPYYGYTF.

The chain couples TRBV6-5 to TRBJ2-1; D remains ambiguous. V was pared by 4 bases and J by 2 bases, with 15 bases between. Germline V gene sequence: CDR1 MNHEY, CDR2 SVGAGI. There are 16 residues in the CDR3. DNA for the CDR3: TGTGCCAGCAGTTTGACCGCCGCAGCCCCCTACAATGAGCAGTTCTTC. This sequence encodes CASSLTAAAPYNEQFF.

The chain links TRBV6-6 to TRBJ1-4, with TRBD1 identical over 12 bases. The CDR3 is made up of 17 amino acids. CDR1 and CDR2 from the germline V gene are MNHNY and SVGAGI (reference sequence). The J segment lost 7 bases and the V segment lost 5 bases, leaving 11 bases of the junction unmatched. CDR3 bases: TGTGCCAGCAGTCAACGGGGACAGGGGGCTCGGTTTGAAAAACTGTTTTTT. This gives the protein CASSQRGQGARFEKLFF.

The V call is TRBV19, the J call TRBJ2-1; 14 bases match TRBD2. Germline V lookup: CDR1 LNHDA, CDR2 SQIVND (reference sequence). Losses at the gene ends were 1 base for V and 8 bases for J; bases not matched to a gene: 1. This CDR3 comprises 15 residues. In DNA form, the CDR3 reads TGTGCCAGTAGTATAGGACTAGCGGGGGGGCATGAGCAGTTCTTC. As protein: CASSIGLAGGHEQFF.

The rearrangement uses TRBV5-1 and TRBJ1-2; D may be TRBD1 (5 bases). The germline V gene encodes CDR1 SGHRS and CDR2 YFSETQ. This CDR3 is built from 14 residues. The germline V and J ends were trimmed by 0 bases and 7 bases, with 13 bases remaining between them. The CDR3 reads CASSLGQSVGGYTF. Written as DNA, the CDR3 is TGCGCCAGCAGCTTGGGACAGTCGGTGGGTGGCTACACCTTC.

DNA of the CDR3: TGTGCCAGCAGTTACGGCACCCGACAGTACAATGAGCAGTTCTTC. Protein: CASSYGTRQYNEQFF. This sequence joins TRBV6-5 and TRBJ2-1; tentatively, D is TRBD1 (5 bases). The CDR3 loop spans 15 amino acids. V was pared by 2 bases and J by 4 bases, with 12 bases between. The V gene's germline CDR1 is MNHEY and CDR2 SVGAGI.

As for this clone: A read error may account for a junction end that differs from germline. CDR3 nucleotides: TGTGCTAGCAGCTTGAGATTCGGCGGGACAGATACGCAGTATTTT. Translated, it gives CASSLRFGGTDTQYF. The chain has TRBV7-7 and TRBJ2-3; possible D gene TRBD2, 5 bases. Germline V lookup: CDR1 SSHAT, CDR2 FNYEAQ (reference sequence). This CDR3 is built from 15 residues.

The chain couples TRBV12-3 or TRBV12-4 to TRBJ2-7; 7 nucleotides line up with TRBD1. J gave up 2 bases and V 8 bases, and 3 bases lay outside the gene matches. The CDR3 has 12 residues. This CDR3 is CASGTDTYEQYF. Here the CDR3 DNA reads TGTGCCAGCGGGACAGATACCTACGAGCAGTACTTC.

This clone came up a few times. V usage is TRBV4-3 and J usage is TRBJ1-1; D gene uncertain. This CDR3 has 14 residues. Germline V gene lookup returns CDR1 LGHNA and CDR2 YSLEER. V lost 0 bases to trimming and J lost 1 base, with 6 bases between them. In nucleotides, the CDR3 is TGCGCCAGCAGCCAAGATTTCAGGAACACTGAAGCTTTCTTT. This translates into CASSQDFRNTEAFF.

The chain couples TRBV5-1 to TRBJ1-1; D unclear. Trimming shortened V by 4 bases and J by 1 base, and 11 bases separated the two germline ends. CDR1 and CDR2 from the germline V gene are SGHRS and YFSETQ. The CDR3 length is 14 residues. The CDR3 nucleotides are TGCGCCAGCAGCGCGGACGGGTGGAACACTGAAGCTTTCTTT. Translated, it gives CASSADGWNTEAFF. The complete variable domain, with remaining parts taken from reference TRBV5-1 and TRBJ1-1, reads KAGVTQTPRYLIKTRGQQVTLSCSPISGHRSVSWYQQTPGQGLQFLFEYFSETQRNKGNFPGRFSGRQFSNSRSEMNVSTLELGDSALYLCASSADGWNTEAFFGQGTRLTVV.

In its sample, this clone was seen a few times. The gene calls are TRBV10-1 and TRBJ2-7; D call uncertain. CDR1 and CDR2 from the germline V gene are WNHNN and SYGVQD (reference sequence). The V gene lost 5 bases and the J gene lost 5 bases, with 13 bases spanning the gap. The CDR3 consists of 13 residues. DNA of the CDR3: TGCGCCAGCAGTACCTCAGGCATCGACGAGCAGTACTTC. Its translation is CASSTSGIDEQYF.

This chain uses TRBV6-5 with TRBJ1-1; possible D gene TRBD1, 6 bases. The CDR3 covers 16 residues. The V end lost 2 bases, the J end lost 1 base, and 14 bases lay between the germline ends. Looked up from germline, CDR1 is MNHEY and CDR2 is SVGAGI. The CDR3 here is CASSYKAGTKNTEAFF. CDR3 DNA: TGTGCCAGCAGTTACAAAGCCGGGACAAAGAACACTGAAGCTTTCTTT.

The chain links TRBV6-4 to TRBJ1-1; the match to TRBD1 covers 8 bases. This CDR3 contains 14 residues. Germline V gene sequence: CDR1 MRHNA, CDR2 SNTAGT. Unmatched junction bases numbered 4, after V lost 6 bases and J lost 1 base. This chain's CDR3 is CASRLGQGNTEAFF. The DNA for the CDR3 is TGTGCCAGCAGATTAGGACAGGGGAACACTGAAGCTTTCTTT.

V and J are TRBV7-8 and TRBJ2-1; D possibly corresponds to TRBD2 (5 bases). This CDR3 is 13 amino acids long. Trimming removed 4 bases at V and 8 bases at J, with 12 bases between. The germline V gene encodes CDR1 SGHVS and CDR2 FQNEAQ. The CDR3 sequence is CASSSDLAYEQFF. The CDR3 DNA reads as TGTGCCAGCAGCTCGGACCTAGCATATGAGCAGTTCTTC.

The chain joins TRBV9 to TRBJ2-1; TRBD1 matches at 9 bases. The CDR3 totals 16 residues. CDR1 is SGDLS, CDR2 YYNGEE, per germline. V shed 4 bases and J 8 bases; nucleotides not matched to a gene: 13. This CDR3 reads CASSLWTGVDVDEQFF. The CDR3 DNA follows: TGTGCCAGCAGCCTATGGACAGGGGTGGACGTGGATGAGCAGTTCTTC.

The V call is TRBV12-3 or TRBV12-4, the J call TRBJ2-7; no clear D gene. The CDR3 contains 12 residues. V was clipped by 6 bases and J by 9 bases, with 15 bases between them. The CDR3 protein is CASSRPMVAQYF. DNA of the CDR3: TGTGCCAGCAGCCGACCTATGGTGGCGCAGTACTTC.

This clone appeared a single time. This sequence joins TRBV24-1 and TRBJ2-5; D is possibly TRBD1 (6 bases). V dropped 4 bases and J dropped 7 bases, with 18 bases sitting between them. The CDR3 extends over 15 amino acids. In germline, CDR1 is KGHDR, CDR2 SFDVKD. This CDR3 reads CATSDPGTPQRTQYF. DNA for the CDR3: TGTGCCACCAGTGACCCTGGGACACCTCAAAGGACCCAGTACTTC.

This clone was seen a few times. V gene TRBV29-1 combines with J gene TRBJ2-7; perhaps TRBD2 as D (6 bases). This CDR3 has 14 residues. The V end lost 3 bases, the J end lost 3 bases, and 15 bases lay between the germline ends. Germline CDR1 and CDR2: SQVTM and ANQGSEA. The CDR3 DNA is TGCAGCGTTGACCCGAGGGGAGGAGGCTACGAGCAGTACTTC. Translated, it gives CSVDPRGGGYEQYF.

This clone was observed a few times. The genes are TRBV19 and TRBJ1-6, with 8 nucleotides matching TRBD1. This CDR3 region has 15 residues. Per germline, CDR1 LNHDA and CDR2 SQIVND (reference sequence). V lost 7 bases, J lost 8 bases, and 10 bases stayed unmatched. The CDR3: CASKLGRGQDSPLHF. CDR3 nucleotides: TGTGCCAGTAAATTAGGCAGGGGGCAGGATTCACCCCTCCACTTT.

The chain employs TRBV19 and TRBJ1-2; D is unclear. This CDR3 has 14 amino acids. Germline V CDR1 and CDR2: LNHDA, SQIVND (reference sequence). V lost 7 bases to trimming and J lost 8 bases, with 20 bases between them. Here the CDR3 DNA reads TGTGCCAGTAAGGGTTGGCCGTCCGAGGGAGGCTACACCTTC. Protein product: CASKGWPSEGGYTF.